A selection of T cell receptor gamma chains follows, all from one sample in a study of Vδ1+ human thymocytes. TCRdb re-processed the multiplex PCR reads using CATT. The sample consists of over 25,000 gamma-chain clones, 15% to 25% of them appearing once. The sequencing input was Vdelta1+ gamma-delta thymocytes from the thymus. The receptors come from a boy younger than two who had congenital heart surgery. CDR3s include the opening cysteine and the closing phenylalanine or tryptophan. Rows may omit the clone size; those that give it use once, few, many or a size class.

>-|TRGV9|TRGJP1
CALWDHSLYTTGWFKIF
TGTGCCTTGTGGGATCATTCCCTTTATACCACTGGTTGGTTCAAGATATTT
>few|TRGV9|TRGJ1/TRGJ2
CALWVPLYYKKLF
TGTGCCTTGTGGGTCCCCCTTTATTATAAGAAACTCTTT
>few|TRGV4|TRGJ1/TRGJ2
CATWDGPDRYKKLF
TGTGCCACCTGGGACGGGCCTGACCGGTATAAGAAACTCTTT
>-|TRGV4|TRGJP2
CATWDGQGGSDWIKTF
TGTGCCACCTGGGATGGGCAGGGGGGTAGTGATTGGATCAAGACGTTT
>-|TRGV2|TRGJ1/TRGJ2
CATWDRGYKKLF
TGTGCCACCTGGGACCGGGGATATAAGAAACTCTTT
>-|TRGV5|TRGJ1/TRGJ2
CATWDRRPLYYKKLF
TGTGCCACCTGGGACCGTCGTCCCCTTTATTATAAGAAACTCTTT
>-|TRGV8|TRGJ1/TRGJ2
CATWDSIDYKKLF
TGTGCCACCTGGGATAGTATTGATTATAAGAAACTCTTT
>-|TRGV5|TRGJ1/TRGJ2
CATWEGELF
TGTGCCACCTGGGAGGGGGAACTCTTT
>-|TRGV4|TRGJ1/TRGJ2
CATWDGRNYNPKGYYKKLF
TGTGCCACCTGGGATGGTCGGAACTACAACCCCAAAGGGTATTATAAGAAACTCTTT
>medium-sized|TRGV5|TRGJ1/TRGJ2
CATWDSHKKLF
TGTGCCACCTGGGACAGTCATAAGAAACTCTTT
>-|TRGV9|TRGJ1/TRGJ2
CALWPLRYYKKLF
TGTGCCTTGTGGCCATTGAGGTATTATAAGAAACTCTTT
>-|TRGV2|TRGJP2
CATWDGPSWIKTF
TGTGCCACCTGGGACGGGCCGAGTTGGATCAAGACGTTT
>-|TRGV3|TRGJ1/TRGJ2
CATWDSSGGYKKLF
TGTGCCACCTGGGACAGCTCTGGTGGGTATAAGAAACTCTTT
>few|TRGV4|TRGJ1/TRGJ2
CATRDGLNYYKKLF
TGTGCCACCCGGGATGGCCTGAATTATTATAAGAAACTCTTT
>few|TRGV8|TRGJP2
CATQGWIKTF
TGTGCCACCCAGGGTTGGATCAAGACGTTT
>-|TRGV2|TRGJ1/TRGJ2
CATWDMCEKLF
TGTGCCACCTGGGATATGTGTGAGAAACTCTTT
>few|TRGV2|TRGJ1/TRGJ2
CATWDGPYFSYKKLF
TGTGCCACCTGGGACGGGCCCTATTTTTCCTATAAGAAACTCTTT
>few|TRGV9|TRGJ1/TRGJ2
CALWEQEDYYKKLF
TGTGCCTTGTGGGAGCAAGAGGATTATTATAAGAAACTCTTT
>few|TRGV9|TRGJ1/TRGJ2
CALWEHESGYYKKLF
TGTGCCTTGTGGGAGCACGAATCGGGTTATTATAAGAAACTCTTT
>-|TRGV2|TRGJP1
CATWDGKWGTTGWFKIF
TGTGCCACCTGGGACGGAAAGTGGGGTACCACTGGTTGGTTCAAGATATTT
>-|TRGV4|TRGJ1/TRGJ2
CATWDGLKLF
TGTGCCACCTGGGATGGATTGAAACTCTTT
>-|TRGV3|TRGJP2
CATWPYSSDWIKTF
TGTGCCACCTGGCCCTATAGTAGTGATTGGATCAAGACGTTT
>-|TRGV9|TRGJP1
CALWEARTYPSWFKIF
TGTGCCTTGTGGGAGGCGCGGACATACCCCAGTTGGTTCAAGATATTT
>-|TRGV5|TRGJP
CATWDRPGLGKKIKVF
TGTGCCACCTGGGACAGGCCAGGGTTGGGCAAAAAAATCAAGGTATTT
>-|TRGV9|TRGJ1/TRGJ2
CALSENYYKKLF
TGTGCCTTGAGTGAGAATTATTATAAGAAACTCTTT
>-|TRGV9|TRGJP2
CALWEPKSSDWIKTF
TGTGCCTTGTGGGAGCCTAAAAGTAGTGATTGGATCAAGACGTTT
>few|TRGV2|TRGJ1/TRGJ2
CATWDGPEKKLF
TGTGCCACCTGGGACGGGCCGGAGAAGAAACTCTTT
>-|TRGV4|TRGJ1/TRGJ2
CATWGGPWKDYKKLF
TGTGCCACCTGGGGTGGGCCTTGGAAGGATTATAAGAAACTCTTT
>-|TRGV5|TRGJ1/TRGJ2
CATWDSAQNYYKKLF
TGTGCCACCTGGGACAGTGCCCAGAATTATTATAAGAAACTCTTT